The T cell receptor (beta chain) described here comes from a study of CD8+CD57+ T cells in acquired aplastic anemia. This clonotype has just a few counts. V was cut by 0 bases and J by 4 bases, with 9 bases left in between. The CDR3 consists of 14 residues. CDR1 and CDR2 (germline): LNHDA, SQIVND (reference sequence). TCR beta VDJ and CDR3 profiles were obtained from a genomic DNA template. TCRdb passed the reads through MiXCR, listing each CDR3 protein once. The table lists hundreds of thousands of distinct CDR3 sequences, 65% to 75% of them singletons. Sequences were obtained from sorted CD4+, CD8+, or CD8+CD57+ T cells (not recorded which) from PBMCs. This TCR was recovered from a human donor in good health, serving as a control. The chain recombines TRBV19 with TRBJ2-5; tentatively, D is TRBD1 (5 bases). The CDR3 sequence is CASSIDSGRETQYF. For the CDR3, the DNA is TGTGCCAGTAGTATAGATTCAGGGCGAGAGACCCAGTACTTC.